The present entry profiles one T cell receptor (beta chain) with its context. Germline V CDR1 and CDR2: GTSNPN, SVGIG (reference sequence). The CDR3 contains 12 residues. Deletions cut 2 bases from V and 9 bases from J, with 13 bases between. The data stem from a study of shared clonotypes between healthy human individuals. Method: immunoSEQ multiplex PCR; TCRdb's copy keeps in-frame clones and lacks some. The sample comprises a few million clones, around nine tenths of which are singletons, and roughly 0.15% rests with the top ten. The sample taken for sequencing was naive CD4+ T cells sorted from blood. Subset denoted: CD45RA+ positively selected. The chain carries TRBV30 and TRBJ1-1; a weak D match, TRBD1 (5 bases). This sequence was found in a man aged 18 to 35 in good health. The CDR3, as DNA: TGTGCCTGGAGTTTAGTCGCAGGGAAAGCTTTCTTT. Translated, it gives CAWSLVAGKAFF. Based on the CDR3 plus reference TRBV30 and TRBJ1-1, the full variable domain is SQTIHQWPATLVQPVGSPLSLECTVEGTSNPNLYWYRQAAGRGLQLLFYSVGIGQISSEVPQNLSASRPQDRQFILSSKKLLLSDSGFYLCAWSLVAGKAFFGQGTRLTVV.